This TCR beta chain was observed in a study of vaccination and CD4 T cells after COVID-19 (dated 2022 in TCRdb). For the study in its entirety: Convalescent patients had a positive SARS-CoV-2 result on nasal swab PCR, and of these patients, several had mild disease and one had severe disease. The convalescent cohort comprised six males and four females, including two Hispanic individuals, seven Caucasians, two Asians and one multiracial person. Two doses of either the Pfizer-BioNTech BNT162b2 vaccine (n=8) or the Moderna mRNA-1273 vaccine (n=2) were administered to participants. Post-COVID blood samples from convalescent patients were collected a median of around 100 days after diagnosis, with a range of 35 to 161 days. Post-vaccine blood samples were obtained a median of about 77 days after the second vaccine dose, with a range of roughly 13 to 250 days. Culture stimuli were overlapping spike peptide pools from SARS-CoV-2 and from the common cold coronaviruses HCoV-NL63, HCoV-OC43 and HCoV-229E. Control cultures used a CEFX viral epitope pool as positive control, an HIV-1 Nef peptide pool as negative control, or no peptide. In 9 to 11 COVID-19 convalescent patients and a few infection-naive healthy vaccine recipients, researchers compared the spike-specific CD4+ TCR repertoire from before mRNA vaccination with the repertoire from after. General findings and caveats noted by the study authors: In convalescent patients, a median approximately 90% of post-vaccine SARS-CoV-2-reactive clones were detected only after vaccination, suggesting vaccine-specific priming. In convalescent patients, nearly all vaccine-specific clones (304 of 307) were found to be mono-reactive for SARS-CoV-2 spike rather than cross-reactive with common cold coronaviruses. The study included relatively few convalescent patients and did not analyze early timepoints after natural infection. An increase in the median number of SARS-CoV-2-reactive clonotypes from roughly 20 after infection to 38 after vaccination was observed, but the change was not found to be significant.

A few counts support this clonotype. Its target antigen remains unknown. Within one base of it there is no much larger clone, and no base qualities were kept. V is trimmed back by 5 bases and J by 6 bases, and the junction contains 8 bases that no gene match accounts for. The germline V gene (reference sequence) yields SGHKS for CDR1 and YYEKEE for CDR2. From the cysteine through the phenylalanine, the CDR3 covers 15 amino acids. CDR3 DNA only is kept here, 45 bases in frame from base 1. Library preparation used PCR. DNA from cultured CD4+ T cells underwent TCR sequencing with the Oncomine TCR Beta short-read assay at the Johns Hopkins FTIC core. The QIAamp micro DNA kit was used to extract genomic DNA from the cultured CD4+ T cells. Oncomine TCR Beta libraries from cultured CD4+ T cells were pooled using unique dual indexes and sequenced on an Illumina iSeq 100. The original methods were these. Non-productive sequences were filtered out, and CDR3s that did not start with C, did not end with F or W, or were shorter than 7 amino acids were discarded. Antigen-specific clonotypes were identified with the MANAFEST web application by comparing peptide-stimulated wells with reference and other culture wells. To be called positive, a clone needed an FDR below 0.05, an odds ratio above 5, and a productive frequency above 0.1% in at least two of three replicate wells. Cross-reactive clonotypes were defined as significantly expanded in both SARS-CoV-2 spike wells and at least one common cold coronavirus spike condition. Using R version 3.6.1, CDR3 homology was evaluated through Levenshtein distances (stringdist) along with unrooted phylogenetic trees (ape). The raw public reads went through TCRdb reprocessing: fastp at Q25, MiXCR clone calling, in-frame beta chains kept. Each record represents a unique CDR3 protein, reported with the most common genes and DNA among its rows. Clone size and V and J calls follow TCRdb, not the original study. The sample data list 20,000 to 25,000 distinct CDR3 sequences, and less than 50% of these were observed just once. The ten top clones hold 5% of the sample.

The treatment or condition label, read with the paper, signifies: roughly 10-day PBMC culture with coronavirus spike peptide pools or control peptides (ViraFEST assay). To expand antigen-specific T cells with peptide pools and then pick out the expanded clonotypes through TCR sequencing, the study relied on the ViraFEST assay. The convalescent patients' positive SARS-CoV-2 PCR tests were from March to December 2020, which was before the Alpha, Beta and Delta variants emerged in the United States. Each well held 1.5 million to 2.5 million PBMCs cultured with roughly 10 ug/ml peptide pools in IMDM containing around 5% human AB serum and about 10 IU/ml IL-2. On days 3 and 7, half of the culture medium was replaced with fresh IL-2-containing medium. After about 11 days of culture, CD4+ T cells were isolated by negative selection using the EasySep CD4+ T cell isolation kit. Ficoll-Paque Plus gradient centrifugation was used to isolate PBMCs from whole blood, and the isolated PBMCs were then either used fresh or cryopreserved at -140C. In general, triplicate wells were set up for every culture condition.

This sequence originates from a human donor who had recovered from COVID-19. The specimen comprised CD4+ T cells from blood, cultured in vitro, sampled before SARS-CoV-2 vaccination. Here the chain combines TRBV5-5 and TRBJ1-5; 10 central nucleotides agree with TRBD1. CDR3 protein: CASSGTGVSGQPQHF. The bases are TGTGCCAGCAGTGGGACAGGGGTCTCTGGTCAGCCCCAGCATTTT.